The clone carrying this T cell receptor beta chain has ten or more counts. Its antigen is undetermined. The sample belongs to a study of early T cells in non-severe SARS-CoV-2 infection. Study context: Unpaired chains resulted from sequencing bulk RNA of unsorted whole blood. The study, taken as a whole, reports: There was a bias toward anti-spike CD8 responses in VDJdb matching, which missed private and CD4 specificities.

One entry per CDR3 protein results from TCRdb running MiXCR on the 5' RACE reads. The table lists about 36,000 distinct CDR3 sequences, 6.8% of them singletons. Germline assignment: CDR1 SGHAT and CDR2 FQNNGV. This CDR3 has 15 residues. The V gene lost 5 bases and the J gene lost 0 bases, with 11 bases spanning the gap. The input for sequencing was whole blood, taken at baseline. This TCR was sampled from an adult who was a healthcare worker with PCR-confirmed SARS-CoV-2 infection or an uninfected control (not recorded which). The J gene is TRBJ2-1, the V gene TRBV11-2; D remains ambiguous. CDR3 coding DNA: TGTGCCAGCAGCCTGAGAATGAGCTCCTACAATGAGCAGTTCTTC. Its translation: CASSLRMSSYNEQFF.